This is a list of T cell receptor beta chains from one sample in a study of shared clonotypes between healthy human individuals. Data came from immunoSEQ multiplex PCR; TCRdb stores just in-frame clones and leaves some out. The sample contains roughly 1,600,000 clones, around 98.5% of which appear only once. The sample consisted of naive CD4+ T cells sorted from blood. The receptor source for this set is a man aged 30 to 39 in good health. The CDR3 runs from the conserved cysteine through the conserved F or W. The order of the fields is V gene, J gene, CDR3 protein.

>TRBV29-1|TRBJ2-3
CSVVVRGPTDTQYF
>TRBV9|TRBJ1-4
CASSPSIGQGDEKLFF
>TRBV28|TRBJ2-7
CASRTRQGGSYEQYF
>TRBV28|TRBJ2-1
CASTSGTLYNEQFF
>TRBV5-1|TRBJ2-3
CASSLGLAARTDTQYF
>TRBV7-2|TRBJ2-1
CASSTRAGTLYNEQFF
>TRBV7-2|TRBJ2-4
CASSTRVGAKNIQYF
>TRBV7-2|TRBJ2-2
CASSIRGTGVSGELFF
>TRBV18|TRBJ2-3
CASSPPGGDVQDTQYF
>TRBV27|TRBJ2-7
CASSFATGPSYEQYF
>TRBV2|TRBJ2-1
CASIHGQVHNEQFF
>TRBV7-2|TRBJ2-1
CASSSNYVSYNEQFF
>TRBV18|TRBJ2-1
CASSPPTSGRNNEQFF
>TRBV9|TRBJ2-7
CASSVGNRGYEQYF
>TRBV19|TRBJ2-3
CASSIVTGADTQYF
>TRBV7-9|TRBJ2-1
CASSSQAGYNEQFF
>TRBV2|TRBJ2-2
CASRDRGKIRNTGELFF
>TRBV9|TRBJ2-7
CASSAGGRAAHF
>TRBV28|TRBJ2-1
CASGTLLAGVNEQFF
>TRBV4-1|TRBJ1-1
CASSLSPGTGFEAFF
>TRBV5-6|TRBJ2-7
CASSTSVGTPYEQYF
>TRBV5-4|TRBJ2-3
CASSLELAGMTDTQYF
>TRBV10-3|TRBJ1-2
CAIGSNGNYGYTF
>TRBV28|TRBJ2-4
CASSLLGNSKVRLAKNIQYF
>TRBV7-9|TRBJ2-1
CASSLGGSSGDEQFF
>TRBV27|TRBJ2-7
CASTTRGYEQYF
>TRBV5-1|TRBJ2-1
CASSLFSGRVSYNEQFF
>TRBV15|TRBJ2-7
CATSRASNRREQYF
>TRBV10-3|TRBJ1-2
CAISETGVYGYTF
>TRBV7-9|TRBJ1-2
CASNPGAESIGYTF
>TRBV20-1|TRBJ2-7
CSASGAYEQYF
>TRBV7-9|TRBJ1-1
CASSLGEATEAFF
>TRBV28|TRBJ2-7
CASSEPRLRDRGDEQYF
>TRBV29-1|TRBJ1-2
CSVDPFYGYTF
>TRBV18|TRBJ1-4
CASSPTNEEKLFF
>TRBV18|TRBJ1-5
CASSRGEGPQHF
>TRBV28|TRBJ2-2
CASGRGTGELFF
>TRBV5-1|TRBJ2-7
CASSYNRDEQYF
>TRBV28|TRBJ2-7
CASSSPPGLAGGRYEQYF
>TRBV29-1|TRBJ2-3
CSAAASGSRDTQYF
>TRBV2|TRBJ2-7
CASSAKGRERYEQYF
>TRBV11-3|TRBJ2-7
CASSLRGESHEQYF
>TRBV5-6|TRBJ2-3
CASSLGASGRPDTQYF